The rows below give T cell receptor beta chains drawn from one sample of a study of CD8 T cells in ankylosing spondylitis. TCRdb redid the calling of the 5' RACE reads with MiXCR, one entry per CDR3 protein. The sample has about 200,000 distinct CDR3 sequences, about 26% seen once. Sequences were obtained from blood, either unsorted or a sorted T cell fraction (not recorded which). The receptors come from a male donor with ankylosing spondylitis or in good health (not recorded which). CDR3s include the opening cysteine and the closing phenylalanine or tryptophan. The D gene is left open where the match is weak. Size tells how often a clone was seen (once, few, many) or the class of an expanded clone, and some rows leave it out.

size: many
J: TRBJ1-4
V: TRBV12-3/TRBV12-4
D: NA
DNA: TGTGCCAGCAGCCAAAGCGGACTTAATGAAAAACTGTTTTTT
CDR3: CASSQSGLNEKLFF

size: NA
J: TRBJ2-3
V: TRBV7-6
D: NA
DNA: TGTGCCAGCAGCCTGAACCTGAACACAGATACGCAGTATTTT
CDR3: CASSLNLNTDTQYF

size: many
J: TRBJ1-4
V: TRBV18
D: NA
DNA: TGTGCCAGCTCAAGGGGGGCTGGGGAAAAACTGTTTTTT
CDR3: CASSRGAGEKLFF

size: many
J: TRBJ1-1
V: TRBV5-1
D: NA
DNA: TGCGCCAGCAGCGCCGGACGGCACGGAGCTTTCTTT
CDR3: CASSAGRHGAFF

size: many
J: TRBJ2-7
V: TRBV10-3
D: TRBD1
DNA: TGTGCCATCAGTGAGATGGCAGGGGGTGACTACGAGCAGTACTTC
CDR3: CAISEMAGGDYEQYF

size: NA
J: TRBJ2-3
V: TRBV7-2
D: NA
DNA: TGTGCCAGCAGCTTATCTGGGGGGGCAACAGATACGCAGTATTTT
CDR3: CASSLSGGATDTQYF

size: NA
J: TRBJ2-1
V: TRBV29-1
D: TRBD2
DNA: TGCAGTGGTACTAGCGGGCCCTCCTACAATGAGCAGTTCTTC
CDR3: CSGTSGPSYNEQFF

size: many
J: TRBJ2-4
V: TRBV21-1
D: NA
DNA: TGTGCCAGCAGCGTGCGAGGGACTAGCGGGAGTCCCCTGGCCAAAAACATTCAGTACTTC
CDR3: CASSVRGTSGSPLAKNIQYF

size: NA
J: TRBJ2-3
V: TRBV20-1
D: TRBD1
DNA: TGCAGTGCTAGAGATGGATTCGACAGGGGGGTGGCAGATACGCAGTATTTT
CDR3: CSARDGFDRGVADTQYF

size: many
J: TRBJ1-5
V: TRBV27
D: TRBD1
DNA: TGTGCCAGCAGTCCAACGACAGGGTTAATCGGCAATCAGCCCCAGCATTTT
CDR3: CASSPTTGLIGNQPQHF

size: many
J: TRBJ2-3
V: TRBV20-1
D: TRBD2
DNA: TGCAGTGCTAAGCCGGGACTAGCGGGAATGCGGACAGATACGCAGTATTTT
CDR3: CSAKPGLAGMRTDTQYF

size: NA
J: TRBJ1-2
V: TRBV5-1
D: NA
DNA: TGCGCCAGCAGCTTTGACGGAGACTATGGCTACACCTTC
CDR3: CASSFDGDYGYTF

size: many
J: TRBJ1-2
V: TRBV12-3/TRBV12-4
D: TRBD1
DNA: TGTGCCAGCAGTTCGGGACAGGGGGAGGTGTATGGCTACACCTTC
CDR3: CASSSGQGEVYGYTF

size: NA
J: TRBJ2-5
V: TRBV10-3
D: NA
DNA: TGTGCCATCAGTGACAGGGAGGCCAGGGAGACCCAGTACTTC
CDR3: CAISDREARETQYF

size: NA
J: TRBJ2-7
V: TRBV3-1
D: NA
DNA: TGTGCCAGCAGCCAAGGGAAGGGGTCCTACGAGCAGTACTTC
CDR3: CASSQGKGSYEQYF

size: few
J: TRBJ1-2
V: TRBV6-6
D: NA
DNA: TGTGCCAGCAGTTACTCCTCGTATGGCTACACCTTC
CDR3: CASSYSSYGYTF

size: few
J: TRBJ1-2
V: TRBV12-3/TRBV12-4
D: TRBD1
DNA: TGTGCCAGCAGTTTAGCGATGAAGGCGGGAGGACAGGGGGAAAACTATGGCTACACCTTC
CDR3: CASSLAMKAGGQGENYGYTF

size: NA
J: TRBJ2-7
V: TRBV6-5
D: TRBD2
DNA: TGTGCCAGCAGTTACTCCGAGACTAGCGCGAGCTCCTACGAGCAGTACTTC
CDR3: CASSYSETSASSYEQYF

size: few
J: TRBJ2-7
V: TRBV7-2
D: TRBD1
DNA: TGTGCCAGCAGCTTGGCTCCGGGACAGGCGTTTAAGCAGTACTTC
CDR3: CASSLAPGQAFKQYF

size: NA
J: TRBJ1-3
V: TRBV20-1
D: TRBD1
DNA: TGCAGTGCTAGGCAGGGGGCTGGAAACACCATATATTTT
CDR3: CSARQGAGNTIYF

size: many
J: TRBJ2-3
V: TRBV11-2
D: TRBD2
DNA: TGTGCCAGCAGCTTAGGACTAGCGTCTAGCACAGATACGCAGTATTTT
CDR3: CASSLGLASSTDTQYF

size: many
J: TRBJ2-2
V: TRBV10-3
D: NA
DNA: TGTGCCATCAGGGACAGATCCACCGGGGAGCTGTTTTTT
CDR3: CAIRDRSTGELFF

size: many
J: TRBJ2-2
V: TRBV29-1
D: TRBD1
DNA: TGCAGCTCGCGGACAGGTCACACCGGGGAGCTGTTTTTT
CDR3: CSSRTGHTGELFF

size: NA
J: TRBJ1-5
V: TRBV4-3
D: NA
DNA: TGCGCCAGCAGCCAAGGGGTTCGACAGCATCAGCCCCAGCATTTT
CDR3: CASSQGVRQHQPQHF

size: few
J: TRBJ2-7
V: TRBV20-1
D: TRBD2
DNA: TGCAGTGCTAGAGATTTAGCGGGAGCGGGGGAGCAGTACTTC
CDR3: CSARDLAGAGEQYF

size: NA
J: TRBJ2-1
V: TRBV6-1
D: NA
DNA: TGTGCCAGCAGTGCCCTGACAGGTTATGAGCAGTTCTTC
CDR3: CASSALTGYEQFF

size: many
J: TRBJ1-6
V: TRBV12-3/TRBV12-4
D: NA
DNA: TGTGCCAGCAGTTTAGAATATAATTCACCCCTCCACTTT
CDR3: CASSLEYNSPLHF

size: many
J: TRBJ2-3
V: TRBV12-3/TRBV12-4
D: TRBD1
DNA: TGTGCCAGCCAGGACAGGGCGGAAGATACGCAGTATTTT
CDR3: CASQDRAEDTQYF

size: NA
J: TRBJ2-1
V: TRBV10-3
D: TRBD1
DNA: TGTGCCATCAGTGAAGACAGGGGTACGGGGACGGGGTTCTTC
CDR3: CAISEDRGTGTGFF

size: many
J: TRBJ1-4
V: TRBV7-2
D: TRBD1
DNA: TGTGCCAGCAGCCAAACCGGGACAGTTAATGAAAAACTGTTTTTT
CDR3: CASSQTGTVNEKLFF

size: NA
J: TRBJ1-1
V: TRBV6-5
D: NA
DNA: TGTGCCAGCAGTTACGGGGGGGGGAACACTGAAGCTTTCTTT
CDR3: CASSYGGGNTEAFF

size: many
J: TRBJ2-3
V: TRBV27
D: NA
DNA: TGTGCCAGCAGTATCCGGCGGTACACAGATACGCAGTATTTT
CDR3: CASSIRRYTDTQYF

size: few
J: TRBJ2-5
V: TRBV7-2
D: TRBD2
DNA: TGTGCCAGCACCCCGGGGGGGAGGGCCAAGGAGACCCAGTACTTC
CDR3: CASTPGGRAKETQYF

size: few
J: TRBJ2-7
V: TRBV7-2
D: NA
DNA: TGTGCCAGCAGCTTAGGACCTTCGGGGGAGCAGTACTTC
CDR3: CASSLGPSGEQYF

size: many
J: TRBJ1-4
V: TRBV11-2
D: NA
DNA: TGTGCCAGCAGCGTCGGGACAAAGACTTCTAATGAAAAACTGTTTTTT
CDR3: CASSVGTKTSNEKLFF

size: many
J: TRBJ2-2
V: TRBV12-3/TRBV12-4
D: NA
DNA: TGTGCCAGCAGCCTCCGTGCTCGGACCGGGGAGCTGTTTTTT
CDR3: CASSLRARTGELFF

size: many
J: TRBJ2-1
V: TRBV29-1
D: NA
DNA: TGCAGCGTTGAAGGGGCATCGGAGGGAGGAAATGAGCAGTTCTTC
CDR3: CSVEGASEGGNEQFF

size: many
J: TRBJ2-5
V: TRBV9
D: TRBD2
DNA: TGTGCCAGCAGCGTAGGACTAGCAAGGGGAGAAGAGACCCAGTACTTC
CDR3: CASSVGLARGEETQYF

size: many
J: TRBJ2-7
V: TRBV5-1
D: NA
DNA: TGCGCCAGCAGCTTCGCAGCTCCCTACGAGCAGTACTTC
CDR3: CASSFAAPYEQYF

size: many
J: TRBJ2-1
V: TRBV11-1
D: NA
DNA: TGTGCCAGCAGCTTTACGGCGGGCAATCACAATGAGCAGTTCTTC
CDR3: CASSFTAGNHNEQFF

size: NA
J: TRBJ2-3
V: TRBV6-1
D: NA
DNA: TGTGCCAGCAGCCGACTCGGGGGAGGTAGCACAGATACGCAGTATTTT
CDR3: CASSRLGGGSTDTQYF

size: few
J: TRBJ1-5
V: TRBV20-1
D: NA
DNA: TGCAGTGCTAGAGATGGGGGGTTTCGCAATCAGCCCCAGCATTTT
CDR3: CSARDGGFRNQPQHF

size: few
J: TRBJ1-5
V: TRBV5-6
D: NA
DNA: TGTGCCAGCAGCTTGGGACAGTACAATCAGCCCCAGCATTTT
CDR3: CASSLGQYNQPQHF

size: many
J: TRBJ1-1
V: TRBV5-1
D: TRBD1
DNA: TGCGCCAGCAGCTTGGGACAGGGGTCGAGGAACACTGAAGCTTTCTTT
CDR3: CASSLGQGSRNTEAFF

size: many
J: TRBJ1-1
V: TRBV29-1
D: NA
DNA: TGCAGCGTTGAAGACCGGGGGAGCACTGAAGCTTTCTTT
CDR3: CSVEDRGSTEAFF

size: many
J: TRBJ2-1
V: TRBV12-3/TRBV12-4
D: TRBD2
DNA: TGTGCCGGCGGACTAGCGGGAGTCGGTGAGCAGTTCTTC
CDR3: CAGGLAGVGEQFF

size: many
J: TRBJ2-3
V: TRBV20-1
D: NA
DNA: TGCAGCCCGGGACCCCGAGGGACAGATACGCAGTATTTT
CDR3: CSPGPRGTDTQYF

size: few
J: TRBJ1-1
V: TRBV5-1
D: TRBD1
DNA: TGCGCCAGCAGCCCCGGGACAGGGACGGGCACTGAAGCTTTCTTT
CDR3: CASSPGTGTGTEAFF

size: many
J: TRBJ2-3
V: TRBV5-5
D: TRBD2
DNA: TGTGCCAGCAGCTCTGGCGGGAGTGTTGCAGATACGCAGTATTTT
CDR3: CASSSGGSVADTQYF

size: NA
J: TRBJ2-7
V: TRBV7-2
D: NA
DNA: TGTGCCAGCAGCTTTAGGTCTAGTGGCTACGAGCAGTACTTC
CDR3: CASSFRSSGYEQYF